One and the same sample provided the 10 T cell receptor beta chains below, sequenced in a study of blood T cell repertoires in COVID-19. Sequencing was performed with immunoSEQ multiplex PCR; in TCRdb, only in-frame clones are kept and a portion is missing. Among under 85,000 clones, about nine tenths were seen once, and the ten largest hold approximately 17%. What was sequenced was peripheral blood. Receptors were obtained from an elderly man in a cohort sampled during active COVID-19.

The rearrangement joins TRBV9 to TRBJ2-6; no clear D. V was cut by 0 bases and J by 0 bases, with 13 bases left in between. CDR1 is SGDLS, CDR2 YYNGEE, per germline. The CDR3 has 18 residues. CDR3 loop: CASSVGRKTFSGANVLTF. In DNA form, the CDR3 reads TGTGCCAGCAGCGTAGGGAGAAAGACCTTCTCTGGGGCCAACGTCCTGACTTTC.

The chain's CDR3 is CASSYLRGTGTTEAFF. CDR3 DNA: TGTGCCAGCAGTTACCTTCGAGGGACAGGGACCACTGAAGCTTTCTTT. The J gene is TRBJ1-1, the V gene TRBV6-5, with 9 bases that match TRBD1. Germline-derived CDR1 and CDR2 are MNHEY and SVGAGI. The junction had 8 bases not matched to a gene; V was cut back by 2 bases and J by 4 bases. This CDR3 spans 16 amino acids.

The V and J genes are TRBV6-5 and TRBJ2-1, with D tentatively TRBD1 (5 bases). V lost 4 bases, J lost 0 bases, and 10 bases lay in between. The CDR3 is made up of 15 amino acids. Germline V CDR1 and CDR2: MNHEY, SVGAGI. CDR3 loop: CASSSREGSYNEQFF. CDR3 coding DNA: TGTGCCAGCAGTTCCAGGGAAGGCTCCTACAATGAGCAGTTCTTC.

This chain joins TRBV27 and TRBJ1-5; no definite D call. Trimming pared 6 bases from V and 3 bases from J, leaving 15 bases between. The CDR3 loop spans 15 amino acids. The germline CDR1 and CDR2 sequences are MNHEY and SMNVEV (reference sequence). The chain's CDR3 is CASSHRRVNNQPQHF. CDR3 nucleotides: TGTGCCAGCAGCCACCGGAGGGTTAACAATCAGCCCCAGCATTTT.

This chain links TRBV27 with TRBJ1-1; D perhaps matches TRBD1 (6 bases). The V end lost 5 bases, the J end lost 3 bases, and 16 bases lay between the germline ends. Per the germline V gene, CDR1 is MNHEY and CDR2 is SMNVEV (reference sequence). This CDR3 spans 15 amino acids. The CDR3 is CASSPSAGTHTEAFF. Here the CDR3 DNA reads TGTGCCAGCAGTCCATCCGCAGGGACACACACTGAAGCTTTCTTT.

The chain is built from TRBV27 and TRBJ1-4, with D possibly matching TRBD1 (5 bases). Trimming took 4 bases from V and 7 from J, leaving 16 bases between them. The germline gives CDR1 MNHEY, CDR2 SMNVEV (reference sequence). CDR3 length equals 15 residues. CDR3 sequence reads: CASSSSGGWGEKLFF. CDR3 bases: TGTGCCAGCAGTTCCTCGGGGGGGTGGGGTGAAAAACTGTTTTTT.

The J gene is TRBJ2-7, the V gene TRBV12-5; possible D gene TRBD2, 6 bases. Germline V gene data show CDR1 as LGHNT and CDR2 as FRNRAP. The ends were cut back, 0 bases at V and 3 bases at J, with 9 bases in the middle. This CDR3 spans 14 amino acids. CDR3 sequence (DNA): TGTGCTAGTGGTTTGGTACCGGGGGTCTACGAGCAGTACTTC. Translating gives CASGLVPGVYEQYF.

The CDR3 sequence is CASSLLGTSREQYV. CDR3 sequence (DNA): TGTGCCAGCAGTTTGTTAGGGACTAGTCGCGAGCAGTACGTC. This chain connects TRBV6-5 to TRBJ2-7; 8 nucleotides agree with TRBD2. Losses at the gene ends were 4 bases for V and 6 bases for J; bases not matched to a gene: 8. The CDR3 contains 14 residues. From germline, CDR1 is MNHEY and CDR2 SVGAGI.

The chain combines TRBV6-5 with TRBJ2-2, with D possibly matching TRBD2 (6 bases). Looked up from germline, CDR1 is MNHEY and CDR2 is SVGAGI. This CDR3 is 14 amino acids long. The V end was cut by 8 bases, the J end by 2 bases, with 12 bases between. As DNA, the CDR3 is TGTGCCAGCCGGAGGGCGTTAAACACCGGGGAGCTGTTTTTT. As protein: CASRRALNTGELFF.

The chain uses TRBV19 and TRBJ1-6; 9 positions match TRBD1. Germline assignment: CDR1 LNHDA and CDR2 SQIVND (reference sequence). Trimming removed 9 bases from V and 5 bases from J; junction bases left unmatched: 2. The CDR3 is 13 residues long. CDR3 nucleotides: TGTGCCAGCGACAGGGGGAATAATTCACCCCTCCACTTT. Amino acids: CASDRGNNSPLHF. Based on the CDR3 plus reference TRBV19 and TRBJ1-6, the full variable domain is DGGITQSPKYLFRKEGQNVTLSCEQNLNHDAMYWYRQDPGQGLRLIYYSQIVNDFQKGDIAEGYSVSREKKESFPLTVTSAQKNPTAFYLCASDRGNNSPLHFGNGTRLTVT.